One and the same sample provided the 15 T cell receptor beta chains below, sequenced in a study of T-cell reconstitution after alpha-beta-depleted transplantation in children. Unique molecular identifiers featured in how the TCRbeta library was prepared. TCRdb ran MiXCR on the PCR reads and lists one entry per CDR3 protein. The repertoire holds 400,000 to 500,000 distinct CDR3 sequences, with roughly 11% as singletons. Sequencing was performed on PBMCs from the stem cell graft donor, taken from the stem cell graft. The receptors come from a human donor who donated a stem cell graft to a child with acute myeloid leukemia.

This sequence joins TRBV25-1 and TRBJ2-7; 7 bases fit TRBD2. Unmatched junction bases numbered 5, after V lost 3 bases and J lost 0 bases. In germline, CDR1 is MGHDK, CDR2 SYGVNS. This CDR3 has 15 residues. This CDR3 reads CASSDGSGFSYEQYF. CDR3 sequence (DNA): TGTGCCAGCAGTGATGGTAGCGGGTTCTCCTACGAGCAGTACTTC.

This clonotype was found many times. The chain carries TRBV7-9 and TRBJ1-1, with D hard to call. Looked up from germline, CDR1 is SEHNR and CDR2 is FQNEAQ (reference sequence). Deletions cut 1 base from V and 0 bases from J, with 6 bases between. This CDR3 contains 14 residues. The CDR3 bases are TGTGCCAGCAGCTTAGACGGACTGAACACTGAAGCTTTCTTT. It yields the protein CASSLDGLNTEAFF.

The chain carries TRBV12-3 or TRBV12-4 and TRBJ2-1; perhaps TRBD2 as D (5 bases). V lost 6 bases, J lost 5 bases, and 20 bases lay in between. There are 16 residues in the CDR3. The CDR3 DNA follows: TGTGCCAGCAGCCGCTGGAACGGACTCGGCAACAATGAGCAGTTCTTC. This encodes CASSRWNGLGNNEQFF.

The CDR3 DNA follows: TGTGCCAGCAGTTATATCGGCCCGAAAGGGGAGCTGTTTTTT. Encoded protein: CASSYIGPKGELFF. The rearrangement uses TRBV12-3 or TRBV12-4 and TRBJ2-2; the D is unclear. Deletions cut 4 bases from V and 8 bases from J, with 14 bases between. The CDR3 runs 14 residues.

This clonotype has just a few counts. The CDR3 sequence is CASSETRGNTEAFF. The DNA for the CDR3 is TGTGCCAGCAGTGAAACCAGGGGGAACACTGAAGCTTTCTTT. The J gene is TRBJ1-1, the V gene TRBV6-1; a weak D match, TRBD1 (6 bases). From germline, CDR1 is MNHNS and CDR2 SASEGT. Trimming pared 2 bases from V and 1 base from J, leaving 8 bases between. The CDR3 has 14 amino acids.

The chain recombines TRBV20-1 with TRBJ1-4; no clear D gene. This CDR3 is 14 amino acids long. Looked up from germline, CDR1 is DFQATT and CDR2 is SNEGSKA (reference sequence). V was pared by 2 bases and J by 5 bases, with 12 bases between. This CDR3 is CSARNGAANEKLFF. CDR3 bases: TGCAGTGCTAGAAACGGAGCCGCCAATGAAAAACTGTTTTTT.

The table lists this clonotype with many counts. The chain couples TRBV5-1 to TRBJ1-5; D is perhaps TRBD1 (5 bases). The CDR3 loop spans 15 amino acids. Trimming removed 4 bases at V and 4 bases at J, with 15 bases between. The germline V gene has CDR1 SGHRS and CDR2 YFSETQ. Written as DNA, the CDR3 is TGCGCCAGCAGCCTGGACAATTTTTCAAATCAGCCCCAGCATTTT. This translates into CASSLDNFSNQPQHF.

The chain recombines TRBV12-3 or TRBV12-4 with TRBJ1-2; D remains unclear. The CDR3 covers 15 residues. Between the trimmed V and J ends, which lost 7 bases and 3 bases, there was a span of 18 bases. The CDR3: CASTQPSGRDYGYTF. The DNA of the CDR3 is TGTGCCAGCACCCAGCCCTCGGGTCGTGACTATGGCTACACCTTC.

This rearrangement joins TRBV6-1 to TRBJ2-5; no reliable D call. V shed 6 bases and J shed 1 base, with 15 bases lying between them. The CDR3 has 15 amino acids. Germline CDR1 reads MNHNS; CDR2 reads SASEGT. In nucleotides, the CDR3 is TGTGCCAGCAGACTTTTCGGGCAGAGCCAAGAGACCCAGTACTTC. This codes for CASRLFGQSQETQYF.

This clonotype was observed at least ten times. This sequence joins TRBV4-2 and TRBJ1-5; unclear D gene. Looked up from germline, CDR1 is LGHNA and CDR2 is YNFKEQ. The V gene lost 0 bases and the J gene lost 0 bases, with 6 bases spanning the gap. CDR3 size: 15 residues. Here the CDR3 reads CASSQDGPSNQPQHF. DNA of the CDR3: TGTGCCAGCAGCCAAGATGGACCTAGCAATCAGCCCCAGCATTTT.

This clonotype has just a few counts. The chain links TRBV7-3 to TRBJ2-4, with TRBD1 as a possible D gene (5 bases). The germline V gene has CDR1 SGHTA and CDR2 FQGTGA. Between the trimmed V and J ends, which lost 3 bases and 7 bases, there was a span of 16 bases. The CDR3 sequence is 15 residues long. CDR3 protein: CASSFKGQGWNIQYF. CDR3 DNA: TGTGCCAGCAGCTTTAAGGGGCAGGGCTGGAACATTCAGTACTTC.

The chain carries TRBV27 and TRBJ1-1; the match to TRBD1 covers 9 bases. Germline-derived CDR1 and CDR2 are MNHEY and SMNVEV (reference sequence). V dropped 10 bases and J dropped 4; count of bases not matched to a gene: 22. The CDR3 is made up of 18 amino acids. The CDR3 is CAKFEGGQGPRVGTEAFF. The CDR3 DNA reads TGTGCCAAGTTTGAGGGCGGACAGGGGCCAAGAGTTGGCACTGAAGCTTTCTTT.

The V and J genes are TRBV6-5 and TRBJ1-2; 7 nucleotides match TRBD1. CDR3 length: 15 residues. The V gene's germline CDR1 is MNHEY and CDR2 SVGAGI. V shed 4 bases and J 7 bases; nucleotides not matched to a gene: 12. CDR3 amino acids: CASSSIDREGLGYTF. In nucleotides, the CDR3 is TGTGCCAGCAGTTCAATAGACAGGGAAGGTCTTGGCTACACCTTC.

The CDR3 DNA is TGCAGTGCTAGAGGGCAAGGAAACCTGAACACTGAAGCTTTCTTT. Translated: CSARGQGNLNTEAFF. V is TRBV20-1 and J is TRBJ1-1; the D is unclear. The CDR3 loop spans 15 amino acids. V was trimmed by 1 base and J by 0 bases, leaving 12 bases between them. Germline V gene sequence: CDR1 DFQATT, CDR2 SNEGSKA (reference sequence).

This clonotype has only a few counts. This rearrangement joins TRBV11-2 to TRBJ2-2; possibly TRBD1 for D (5 bases). This CDR3 comprises 18 residues. Per the germline V gene, CDR1 is SGHAT and CDR2 is FQNNGV. The V end was cut by 5 bases, the J end by 0 bases, with 19 bases between. The CDR3, as DNA: TGTGCCAGCAGCCCCAATGCGGCAGGGTCCGCGAACACCGGGGAGCTGTTTTTT. Translated, it gives CASSPNAAGSANTGELFF.